This T cell receptor beta chain was retrieved from a study of blood T cells in healthy people across ages. CDR1 is DFQATT and CDR2 is SNEGSKA in the germline V gene (reference sequence). This CDR3 spans 16 amino acids. The ends lost 5 bases at V and 3 bases at J; junction bases unmatched: 12. The use of a sample-barcoded 5' primer and a J-beta primer mix characterized a second PCR of about 7 to 12 cycles. TCRdb re-derived calls from the 5' RACE reads in MiXCR, one entry per CDR3 protein. The data show 1.5 million to 2 million distinct CDR3 sequences, 49% seen once. Donors were systemically healthy Caucasian individuals from Russia aged about 6 to 90 years.

Source material: blood. The sequence came from a woman between 40 and 55 years old in good health. This chain uses TRBV20-1 with TRBJ2-4; TRBD1 matches 8 bases. The CDR3 region is CSAGKQGDLGKNIQYF. CDR3 coding DNA: TGCAGTGCTGGAAAACAGGGGGATTTGGGCAAAAACATTCAGTACTTC.